These T cell receptor beta chains were read from a single sample in a study of response to subunit inactivated influenza vaccine. Each CDR3 protein is one row after TCRdb ran MiXCR on the RT-PCR reads. This sample carries more than 450,000 distinct CDR3 sequences, 11% of them seen once, and the ten largest clones take approximately 11%. These records were also assigned to another study, of T cells expressing NK-cell markers.

The sample in question was PBMCs from blood, obtained on the day of vaccination. The receptors were sampled from a man aged 50 to 60 who received an inactivated influenza vaccine. Both conserved end residues are part of each CDR3. D genes are given only for firm matches. The size field is filled for only some rows; it gives once, few, many or a size class.

>.|TRBV4-3|TRBD2|TRBJ2-3
CASSQDPYGGALDTQYF
TGCGCCAGCAGCCAAGATCCGTACGGGGGGGCTTTAGATACGCAGTATTTT
>.|TRBV9|.|TRBJ2-1
CASSIDSGTRHYNEQFF
TGTGCCAGCAGCATTGACTCCGGGACCCGACACTACAATGAGCAGTTCTTC
>few|TRBV12-3/TRBV12-4|TRBD2|TRBJ2-1
CASSNRLAGGDLF
TGTGCCAGCAGCAACCGACTAGCGGGGGGAGATCTCTTC
>many|TRBV6-2/TRBV6-3|.|TRBJ1-2
CASSPTPTNYGYTF
TGTGCCAGCAGTCCGACACCTACTAACTATGGCTACACCTTC
>.|TRBV29-1|.|TRBJ1-1
CSVGGAKNTEAFF
TGCAGCGTGGGTGGGGCGAAGAACACTGAAGCTTTCTTT
>few|TRBV7-3|.|TRBJ2-1
CASSFSTNNEQFF
TGTGCCAGCAGCTTTTCTACGAACAATGAGCAGTTCTTC
>few|TRBV4-2|.|TRBJ1-6
CASSQGTGVGSPLHF
TGTGCCAGCAGCCAAGGAACAGGCGTTGGTTCACCCCTCCACTTT
>many|TRBV20-1|.|TRBJ2-5
CSASLLAGKPQETQYF
TGCAGTGCTAGTTTACTGGCGGGGAAACCTCAAGAGACCCAGTACTTC
>.|TRBV28|TRBD1|TRBJ1-1
CASSLSPYYGQGAPEAFF
TGTGCCAGCAGTTTATCTCCGTATTATGGACAGGGCGCCCCTGAAGCTTTCTTT
>.|TRBV23-1|.|TRBJ2-1
CASSQNIYNEQFF
TGCGCCAGCAGTCAAAACATCTACAATGAGCAGTTCTTC
>few|TRBV7-8|TRBD1|TRBJ2-7
CASSFSRDSHYEQYF
TGTGCCAGCAGCTTTTCCCGGGACAGTCACTACGAGCAGTACTTC
>.|TRBV11-2|.|TRBJ2-2
CASSLDPTGLIEDRELFF
TGTGCCAGCAGCTTAGATCCCACAGGGCTGATTGAAGACCGGGAGCTGTTTTTT
>.|TRBV14|.|TRBJ1-3
CASSRDSDSGNTIYF
TGTGCCAGCAGCCGTGACAGCGACTCTGGAAACACCATATATTTT
>.|TRBV5-1|.|TRBJ1-1
CATRPGQPNTEAFF
TGCGCCACCCGACCGGGACAACCGAACACTGAAGCTTTCTTT
>few|TRBV10-3|TRBD1|TRBJ2-2
CAISDLTRDRSASNTGELFF
TGTGCCATCAGTGACCTTACCCGGGACAGGTCCGCTTCGAACACCGGGGAGCTGTTTTTT
>.|TRBV7-2|TRBD2|TRBJ2-1
CASSPRVAGGLNEQFF
TGTGCCAGCAGCCCCCGGGTAGCGGGGGGGCTCAACGAGCAGTTCTTC
>few|TRBV27|.|TRBJ2-1
CASSDSYSSYNEQFF
TGTGCCAGCAGTGACAGCTACAGCTCCTACAATGAGCAGTTCTTC
>.|TRBV7-2|TRBD1|TRBJ1-5
CASSLVGQARQPQHF
TGTGCCAGCAGCTTAGTAGGACAGGCCCGCCAGCCCCAGCATTTT
>.|TRBV5-1|.|TRBJ2-3
CASSSAGQIDTDTQYF
TGCGCCAGCAGCTCGGCTGGACAGATCGACACAGATACGCAGTATTTT
>.|TRBV20-1|.|TRBJ2-5
CSANGGLQETQYF
TGCAGTGCCAATGGGGGGCTCCAAGAGACCCAGTACTTC
>few|TRBV10-3|TRBD2|TRBJ2-3
CAAGRQGADTQYF
TGTGCCGCCGGGAGGCAGGGCGCAGATACGCAGTATTTT
>few|TRBV28|TRBD1|TRBJ2-5
CASSAPGQGAETQYF
TGTGCCAGCAGTGCCCCGGGACAGGGGGCTGAGACCCAGTACTTC
>few|TRBV30|TRBD1|TRBJ2-2
CAWDRDTGELFF
TGTGCCTGGGACAGGGACACCGGGGAGCTGTTTTTT
>few|TRBV20-1|TRBD1|TRBJ2-7
CSASDSPGQDPYEQYF
TGCAGTGCTAGCGATTCCCCGGGACAGGACCCCTACGAGCAGTACTTC
>few|TRBV6-5|.|TRBJ2-5
CASSLLRSSETQYF
TGTGCCAGCAGTTTGCTGAGGAGTTCCGAGACCCAGTACTTC
>.|TRBV6-1|TRBD1|TRBJ2-1
CASRSPPGTGAYNEQFF
TGTGCCAGCAGAAGCCCCCCCGGGACAGGGGCCTACAATGAGCAGTTCTTC
>many|TRBV9|.|TRBJ2-1
CASSAFGAYNEQFF
TGTGCCAGCAGCGCATTCGGGGCGTACAATGAGCAGTTCTTC
>few|TRBV7-2|TRBD2|TRBJ2-1
CASSSLPAGVVNEQFF
TGTGCCAGCAGCTCACTCCCGGCGGGAGTTGTTAATGAGCAGTTCTTC
>few|TRBV5-1|.|TRBJ1-6
CASSDNNSPLHF
TGCGCCAGCAGCGATAATAATTCACCCCTCCACTTT
>few|TRBV7-9|TRBD1|TRBJ2-1
CASSPYRGLTYNEQFF
TGTGCCAGCAGCCCTTACAGGGGGTTAACCTACAATGAGCAGTTCTTC
>few|TRBV10-2|TRBD2|TRBJ2-1
CASRTKTSGGNNEQFF
TGCGCCAGCAGAACAAAAACTAGCGGGGGGAACAATGAGCAGTTCTTC
>.|TRBV6-5|.|TRBJ1-6
CASTSGINSPLHF
TGTGCCAGCACTTCCGGGATTAATTCACCCCTCCACTTT
>many|TRBV11-2|.|TRBJ2-6
CASSLSPQGYGANVLTF
TGTGCCAGCAGCTTATCCCCACAGGGTTACGGGGCCAACGTCCTGACTTTC
>.|TRBV20-1|.|TRBJ2-5
CSALEGRDWETQYF
TGCAGTGCCCTCGAGGGGCGGGATTGGGAGACCCAGTACTTC
>few|TRBV6-1|TRBD2|TRBJ2-7
CASTGTSGLTYEQYF
TGTGCCAGCACCGGGACTAGCGGACTAACCTACGAGCAGTACTTC
>few|TRBV5-5|TRBD1|TRBJ2-5
CASSLIGTGGETQYF
TGTGCCAGCAGCTTGATCGGCACAGGGGGAGAGACCCAGTACTTC
>few|TRBV20-1|TRBD2|TRBJ2-1
CSARLAGVVKEQFF
TGCAGTGCTAGACTAGCGGGAGTTGTTAAGGAGCAGTTCTTC
>.|TRBV5-1|.|TRBJ2-6
CASSFGGSGANVLTF
TGCGCCAGCAGCTTTGGGGGGTCAGGGGCCAACGTCCTGACTTTC
>many|TRBV12-3/TRBV12-4|.|TRBJ2-7
CASSSTYEQYF
TGTGCCAGCAGCTCCACCTACGAGCAGTACTTC
>.|TRBV15|TRBD1|TRBJ1-3
CATSRDQGAAGNTIYF
TGTGCCACCAGCAGAGATCAGGGGGCGGCGGGAAACACCATATATTTT
>few|TRBV27|TRBD2|TRBJ2-7
CASPLPSGMPREQYF
TGTGCCAGCCCTCTGCCTAGCGGCATGCCTCGCGAGCAGTACTTC
>many|TRBV20-1|.|TRBJ2-5
CSARRDYQETQYF
TGCAGTGCTAGACGGGACTACCAAGAGACCCAGTACTTC
>few|TRBV4-2|.|TRBJ1-5
CASSQESSALNQPQHF
TGTGCCAGCAGCCAAGAATCGTCAGCCTTGAATCAGCCCCAGCATTTT
>.|TRBV7-2|TRBD1|TRBJ2-7
CASSRSGGGWEQYF
TGTGCCAGCAGCCGATCAGGGGGCGGGTGGGAGCAGTACTTC
>.|TRBV7-2|TRBD1|TRBJ1-3
CASNTAGTGVDGNTIYF
TGTGCCAGCAACACTGCTGGGACAGGGGTAGATGGAAACACCATATATTTT
>few|TRBV14|.|TRBJ2-3
CASRGAESTDTQYF
TGTGCCAGCAGAGGGGCAGAGTCCACAGATACGCAGTATTTT
>few|TRBV29-1|TRBD1|TRBJ2-5
CSVRDRAQETQYF
TGCAGCGTTCGGGACAGGGCGCAAGAGACCCAGTACTTC
>few|TRBV4-3|TRBD2|TRBJ2-1
CASSEVGGPYNEQFF
TGCGCCAGCAGCGAAGTGGGAGGGCCGTACAATGAGCAGTTCTTC
>.|TRBV7-3|.|TRBJ2-1
CASSLISSRVVNNEQFF
TGTGCCAGCAGCTTAATATCGTCCAGGGTGGTGAACAATGAGCAGTTCTTC
>many|TRBV9|.|TRBJ2-2
CASSVANGELFF
TGTGCCAGCAGCGTCGCCAACGGGGAGCTGTTTTTT
>.|TRBV7-2|.|TRBJ1-5
CASSTGGQPQHF
TGTGCCAGCAGCACAGGAGGTCAGCCCCAGCATTTT
>.|TRBV6-2/TRBV6-3|.|TRBJ2-1
CASNVGQPGFHEQFF
TGTGCCAGCAATGTCGGACAGCCCGGTTTCCATGAGCAGTTCTTC
>many|TRBV5-6|TRBD2|TRBJ2-1
CASSLVASGHNEQFF
TGTGCCAGCAGCTTGGTAGCTAGCGGCCACAATGAGCAGTTCTTC
>.|TRBV4-2|TRBD1|TRBJ2-1
CATKTTRGYGNEQFF
TGTGCCACCAAAACTACCAGGGGGTATGGTAATGAGCAGTTCTTC
>.|TRBV5-6|TRBD1|TRBJ1-1
CASQQGTVNTEAFF
TGTGCCAGTCAACAGGGGACGGTGAACACTGAAGCTTTCTTT
>.|TRBV7-2|TRBD2|TRBJ2-5
CASSLSAGWGETQYF
TGTGCCAGCAGCTTATCAGCGGGGTGGGGGGAGACCCAGTACTTC
>few|TRBV11-1|.|TRBJ2-6
CASSTNRPQDSSGANVLTF
TGTGCCAGCAGCACCAATCGCCCACAGGATAGCTCTGGGGCCAACGTCCTGACTTTC
>.|TRBV4-2|TRBD2|TRBJ2-3
CASSQDGAGVADTQYF
TGTGCCAGCAGCCAAGATGGGGCGGGAGTGGCAGATACGCAGTATTTT
>few|TRBV28|.|TRBJ2-5
CASREGRYLETQYF
TGTGCCAGCAGAGAGGGGAGGTATTTGGAGACCCAGTACTTC